This T cell receptor beta chain was captured by sequencing in a study of T cell responses to AZD1222 COVID-19 vaccine. The repertoire was sequenced with immunoSEQ multiplex PCR; TCRdb's copy has only in-frame clones and lacks some. The sample lists 150,000 to 200,000 clones; 91% were seen once. V lost 5 bases to trimming and J lost 4 bases, with 12 bases between them. The CDR3 contains 14 residues. In germline, CDR1 is LNHDA, CDR2 SQIVND (reference sequence). The V gene is TRBV19, the J gene TRBJ1-3, with D hard to call. The origin of this receptor is an adult who received the AZD1222 COVID-19 vaccine. The sample here was peripheral blood, taken 28 days after the second AZD1222 dose. CDR3 nucleotide sequence: TGTGCCAGTAGTGATCCAGCAGCGGGAAACACCATATATTTT. Its translation is CASSDPAAGNTIYF. Full variable domain (remainder filled in from reference TRBV19 and TRBJ1-3): DGGITQSPKYLFRKEGQNVTLSCEQNLNHDAMYWYRQDPGQGLRLIYYSQIVNDFQKGDIAEGYSVSREKKESFPLTVTSAQKNPTAFYLCASSDPAAGNTIYFGEGSWLTVV.